Listed here are 22 T cell receptor beta chains from one sample, sequenced in a study of blood T cell repertoires in COVID-19. The table came from immunoSEQ multiplex PCR; TCRdb's copy has only in-frame clones and leaves some out. Counted here are approximately 130,000 clones, around 85% occurring once; the ten biggest clones make up around 4.5%. Sequences were obtained from peripheral blood. These TCRs come from a human donor in a cohort sampled during active COVID-19.

The V and J genes are TRBV5-1 and TRBJ1-6, with a weak D call TRBD1 (6 bases). V was shortened by 4 bases and J by 5 bases, with 10 bases between the two germline ends. This CDR3 spans 14 amino acids. Per germline, CDR1 SGHRS and CDR2 YFSETQ. DNA for the CDR3: TGCGCCAGCAGCCCTACAGGGAATAATTCACCCCTCCACTTT. It translates to CASSPTGNNSPLHF. Supplemented by reference TRBV5-1 and TRBJ1-6, the full variable domain reads KAGVTQTPRYLIKTRGQQVTLSCSPISGHRSVSWYQQTPGQGLQFLFEYFSETQRNKGNFPGRFSGRQFSNSRSEMNVSTLELGDSALYLCASSPTGNNSPLHFGNGTRLTVT.

The V and J genes are TRBV5-1 and TRBJ1-1, with 8 bases lining up with TRBD1. The CDR3 extends over 14 amino acids. V lost 4 bases to trimming and J lost 1 base; unmatched junction nucleotides: 3. The germline V gene encodes CDR1 SGHRS and CDR2 YFSETQ. CDR3 in amino acids: CASSRGQGNTEAFF. Here the CDR3 DNA reads TGCGCCAGCAGCCGCGGACAGGGGAACACTGAAGCTTTCTTT.

The V and J genes are TRBV7-2 and TRBJ2-1, with TRBD2 identical over 7 bases. CDR1 is SGHTA, CDR2 FQGNSA, per germline. CDR3 length equals 16 residues. The V segment lost 3 bases and the J segment 7 bases; nucleotides outside the gene matches: 12. CDR3 region: CASSFREAGAGNEQFF. CDR3 coding DNA: TGTGCCAGCAGCTTTCGGGAGGCGGGAGCGGGAAATGAGCAGTTCTTC.

This clone was seen a handful of times. This chain connects TRBV9 to TRBJ1-1; D ambiguous. The CDR3 contains 13 residues. CDR1 SGDLS and CDR2 YYNGEE come from the germline V gene. The V end was cut by 4 bases, the J end by 1 base, with 8 bases between. The CDR3 loop reads CASSSRQNTEAFF. CDR3 in DNA: TGTGCCAGCAGCTCGAGACAGAACACTGAAGCTTTCTTT.

This clone appeared a single time. The chain has TRBV6-5 and TRBJ1-3; D perhaps matches TRBD1 (6 bases). Trimming stripped 8 bases from V and 2 bases from J, with 13 bases between. CDR1 is MNHEY and CDR2 is SVGAGI in the germline V gene. The length of the CDR3 is 14 residues. In nucleotides, the CDR3 is TGTGCCAGCCGAGGGGGGGCTACTGGAAACACCATATATTTT. Protein product: CASRGGATGNTIYF.

This clone was found once. The V gene is TRBV19, the J gene TRBJ1-1; D may be TRBD1 (5 bases). Trimming cost V 5 bases and J 8 bases, with 15 bases left between them. The germline V gene encodes CDR1 LNHDA and CDR2 SQIVND (reference sequence). The CDR3 spans 13 residues. The CDR3 DNA reads TGTGCCAGTAGTGGGAGGGCGACAGCGGAAGCTTTCTTT. This gives the protein CASSGRATAEAFF.

This clone was recorded only once. This CDR3 is also generated by other DNA sequences in the sample. V and J are TRBV18 and TRBJ2-5; tentative D call: TRBD1 (6 bases). This CDR3 is 13 amino acids long. Per the germline V gene, CDR1 is KGHSH and CDR2 is LQKENI. The germline V and J ends were trimmed by 6 bases and 2 bases, with 10 bases remaining between them. The CDR3 here is CASSPRGQETQYF. Written as DNA, the CDR3 is TGTGCCAGCTCGCCTAGGGGGCAAGAGACCCAGTACTTC.

The chain employs TRBV5-1 and TRBJ2-7, with 7 bases fitting TRBD1. CDR3 length: 14 amino acids. J lost 0 bases, V lost 4 bases, and 4 bases had no gene match. CDR1 is SGHRS, CDR2 YFSETQ, per germline. CDR3 amino acids: CASSGTASSYEQYF. The CDR3 coding sequence is TGCGCCAGCAGCGGGACAGCTAGCTCCTACGAGCAGTACTTC.

This clone was seen a single time. The chain joins TRBV7-9 to TRBJ2-7; the match to TRBD2 covers 10 bases. With 5 bases clipped from V and 2 bases from J, the junction kept 3 bases outside the gene matches. CDR1 and CDR2 (germline): SEHNR, FQNEAQ (reference sequence). CDR3 size: 14 residues. This CDR3 is CASSPSGRAYEQYV. The CDR3 DNA sequence: TGTGCCAGCAGCCCCAGCGGGAGGGCCTACGAGCAGTACGTC.

The chain carries TRBV7-2 and TRBJ2-3; perhaps TRBD2 as D (5 bases). CDR3 size: 13 residues. V was clipped by 5 bases and J by 7 bases, with 13 bases between them. Germline CDR1 SGHTA, CDR2 FQGNSA. CDR3 sequence (DNA): TGTGCCAGCAGCGCCGAGCGGTACCATACGCAGTATTTT. Amino acid sequence: CASSAERYHTQYF. Based on the CDR3 plus reference TRBV7-2 and TRBJ2-3, the full variable domain is GAGVSQSPSNKVTEKGKDVELRCDPISGHTALYWYRQSLGQGLEFLIYFQGNSAPDKSGLPSDRFSAERTGGSVSTLTIQRTQQEDSAVYLCASSAERYHTQYFGPGTRLTVL.

The V and J genes are TRBV7-9 and TRBJ2-5; 14 bases map to TRBD2. Germline V gives CDR1 SEHNR, CDR2 FQNEAQ (reference sequence). The V gene end was trimmed by 2 bases and the J gene end by 4 bases; junction bases not matched to a gene: 6. The CDR3 loop spans 17 amino acids. CDR3 region: CASSLKTSGRAGETQYF. The CDR3 DNA sequence: TGTGCCAGCAGCTTAAAGACTAGCGGGAGGGCGGGAGAGACCCAGTACTTC.

The J gene is TRBJ2-1, the V gene TRBV7-2; 11 positions agree with TRBD1. CDR1 and CDR2 from the germline V gene are SGHTA and FQGNSA. The CDR3 is 12 residues long. The V and J ends lost 9 bases and 6 bases, in that order; junction bases with no gene match: 1. The CDR3 is CARGQGVNEQFF. CDR3 nucleotides: TGTGCCAGGGGACAGGGGGTCAATGAGCAGTTCTTC.

This clone has only a few counts. The chain employs TRBV7-9 and TRBJ1-2, with 8 nucleotides matching TRBD1. The CDR3 contains 16 residues. From germline, CDR1 is SEHNR and CDR2 FQNEAQ (reference sequence). V lost 5 bases, J lost 4 bases, and 12 bases stayed unmatched. The CDR3 DNA reads as TGTGCCAGCAGCCTCCCGGGGACAGGTGAATTCTATGGCTACACCTTC. This encodes CASSLPGTGEFYGYTF.

The chain links TRBV2 to TRBJ1-5; D is uncertain. V lost 1 base and J 3 bases, leaving 10 bases between the germline ends. Per germline, CDR1 SNHLY and CDR2 FYNNEI. CDR3 length: 15 amino acids. CDR3 bases: TGTGCCAGCAGTGAAGTCCGCCAGGCCAATCAGCCCCAGCATTTT. Its translation is CASSEVRQANQPQHF. The entire variable domain, with the rest obtained from reference TRBV2 and TRBJ1-5, is as follows: EPEVTQTPSHQVTQMGQEVILRCVPISNHLYFYWYRQILGQKVEFLVSFYNNEISEKSEIFDDQFSVERPDGSNFTLKIRSTKLEDSAMYFCASSEVRQANQPQHFGDGTRLSIL.

The chain links TRBV5-6 to TRBJ1-1; D is possibly TRBD1 (5 bases). Trimming stripped 1 base from V and 4 bases from J, with 17 bases between. CDR3 length: 16 residues. CDR1 and CDR2 from the germline V gene are SGHDT and YYEEEE. The CDR3 here is CASSLYLPRVITEAFF. CDR3 DNA sequence: TGTGCCAGCAGCTTGTACCTACCCAGGGTTATCACTGAAGCTTTCTTT.

The rearrangement links TRBV5-4 to TRBJ2-3, with D unresolved. Germline V CDR1 and CDR2: SGHNT, YYREEE (reference sequence). Trimming cost V 2 bases and J 2 bases, with 15 bases left between them. There are 16 residues in the CDR3. The CDR3 nucleotides read TGTGCCAGCAGCTTCCAATCTGGCAGGTCCACAGATACGCAGTATTTT. Protein product: CASSFQSGRSTDTQYF.

This chain uses TRBV19 with TRBJ1-1, with D unclear. Between the trimmed V and J ends, which lost 0 bases and 4 bases, there was a span of 6 bases. CDR1 is LNHDA, CDR2 SQIVND, per germline (reference sequence). The CDR3 spans 13 residues. The CDR3 DNA sequence: TGTGCCAGTAGTATAGATTTTATCACTGAAGCTTTCTTT. It yields the protein CASSIDFITEAFF.

The CDR3 spells CASSQGQGITEAFF. CDR3 nucleotide sequence: TGTGCCAGCAGTCAGGGACAGGGGATCACTGAAGCTTTCTTT. The chain links TRBV6-6 to TRBJ1-1, with 10 nucleotides matching TRBD1. The germline V gene has CDR1 MNHNY and CDR2 SVGAGI (reference sequence). V was clipped by 5 bases and J by 4 bases; unmatched bases: 4. CDR3 length: 14 residues.

The chain combines TRBV7-2 with TRBJ2-7; D perhaps matches TRBD2 (6 bases). Germline CDR1 is SGHTA and CDR2 is FQGNSA. Trimming stripped 4 bases from V and 4 bases from J, with 20 bases between. CDR3 length: 16 amino acids. The CDR3 region has the DNA TGTGCCAGCAGCTCTCCTGTAGGCGGGGCCCCTTACGAGCAGTACTTC. Its translation: CASSSPVGGAPYEQYF.

This rearrangement joins TRBV7-2 to TRBJ2-1; 9 bases are shared with TRBD1. CDR3 length: 14 amino acids. V shed 0 bases and J 14 bases; nucleotides not matched to a gene: 8. The germline gives CDR1 SGHTA, CDR2 FQGNSA. The CDR3 spells CASSLAHGDREEFF. The CDR3, as DNA: TGTGCCAGCAGCTTAGCGCACGGGGACAGGGAGGAGTTCTTC.

In the case of this clone: Given the absence of the conserved phenylalanine or tryptophan at the CDR3 end, a read error is likely. The chain recombines TRBV7-2 with TRBJ1-2; a possible D gene is TRBD1 (5 bases). From germline, CDR1 is SGHTA and CDR2 FQGNSA. The CDR3 runs to 13 residues. Deletions cut 3 bases from V and 3 bases from J, with 8 bases between. CDR3 nucleotide sequence: TGTGCCAGCAGCTTGGGGCGGGACTATGGCTACACCCTC. Translation gives CASSLGRDYGYTL.

This clone was found a few times. The rearrangement links TRBV6-5 to TRBJ2-4; 8 bases agree with TRBD1. CDR3 length: 14 residues. The germline gives CDR1 MNHEY, CDR2 SVGAGI. The junction had 2 bases not matched to a gene; V was cut back by 6 bases and J by 1 base. The DNA for the CDR3 is TGTGCCAGCAGGGACAGGGAGGCCAAAAACATTCAGTACTTC. Its protein is CASRDREAKNIQYF.